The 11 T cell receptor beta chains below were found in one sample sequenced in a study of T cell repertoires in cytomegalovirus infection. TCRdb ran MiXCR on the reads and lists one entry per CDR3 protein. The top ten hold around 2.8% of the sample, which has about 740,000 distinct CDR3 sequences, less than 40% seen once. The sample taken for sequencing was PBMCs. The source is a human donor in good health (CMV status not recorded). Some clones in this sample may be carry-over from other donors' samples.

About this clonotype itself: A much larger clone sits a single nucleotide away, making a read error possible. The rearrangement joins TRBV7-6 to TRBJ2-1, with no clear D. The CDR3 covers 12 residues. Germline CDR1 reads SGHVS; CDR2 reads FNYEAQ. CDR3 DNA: TGTGCCAGCAGCCCCACGGGCCCTGAGAAGTTCTTC. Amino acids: CASSPTGPEKFF.

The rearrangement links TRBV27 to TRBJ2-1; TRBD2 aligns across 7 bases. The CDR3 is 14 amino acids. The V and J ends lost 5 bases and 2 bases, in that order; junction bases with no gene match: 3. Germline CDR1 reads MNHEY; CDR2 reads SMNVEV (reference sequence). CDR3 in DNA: TGTGCCAGCAGTGCGGGAGTCCCCTACAATGAGCAGTTCTTC. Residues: CASSAGVPYNEQFF.

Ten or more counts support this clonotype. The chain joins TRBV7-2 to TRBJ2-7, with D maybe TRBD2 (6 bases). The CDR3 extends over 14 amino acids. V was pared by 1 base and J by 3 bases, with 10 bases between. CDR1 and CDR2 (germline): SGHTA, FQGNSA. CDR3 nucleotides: TGTGCCAGCAGCTTAGTAGGTAGCGGCTACGAGCAGTACTTC. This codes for CASSLVGSGYEQYF.

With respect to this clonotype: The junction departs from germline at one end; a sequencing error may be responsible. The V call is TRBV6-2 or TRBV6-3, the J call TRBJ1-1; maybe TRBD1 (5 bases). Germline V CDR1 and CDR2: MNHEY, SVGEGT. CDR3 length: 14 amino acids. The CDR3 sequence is CARSYQQEFTEAFF. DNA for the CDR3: TGTGCCCGCAGTTACCAACAGGAGTTCACTGAAGCTTTCTTT.

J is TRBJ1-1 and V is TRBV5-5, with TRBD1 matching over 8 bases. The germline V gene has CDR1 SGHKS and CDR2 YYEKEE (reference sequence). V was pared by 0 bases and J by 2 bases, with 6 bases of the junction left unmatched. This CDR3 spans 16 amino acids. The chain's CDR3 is CASSLVSGGVNTEAFF. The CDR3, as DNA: TGTGCCAGCAGCTTGGTTTCAGGGGGCGTCAACACTGAAGCTTTCTTT.

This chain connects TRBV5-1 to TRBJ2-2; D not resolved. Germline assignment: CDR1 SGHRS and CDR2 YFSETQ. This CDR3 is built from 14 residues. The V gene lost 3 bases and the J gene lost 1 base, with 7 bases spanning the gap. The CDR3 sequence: CASSSAGNTGELFF. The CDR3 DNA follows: TGCGCCAGCAGCTCGGCCGGGAACACCGGGGAGCTGTTTTTT.

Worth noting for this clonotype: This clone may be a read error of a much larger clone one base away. CDR3 nucleotide sequence: TGTGCCAGCAGCTTAGTTCGTCTAGCGGGGGGAAGCGCAGATACGCAGTATTTT. This encodes CASSLVRLAGGSADTQYF. The gene calls are TRBV7-6 and TRBJ2-3; 11 bases are a match to TRBD2. Germline-derived CDR1 and CDR2 are SGHVS and FNYEAQ. The length of the CDR3 is 18 residues. The trim removed 1 base at V and 4 bases at J, leaving 10 bases unmatched.

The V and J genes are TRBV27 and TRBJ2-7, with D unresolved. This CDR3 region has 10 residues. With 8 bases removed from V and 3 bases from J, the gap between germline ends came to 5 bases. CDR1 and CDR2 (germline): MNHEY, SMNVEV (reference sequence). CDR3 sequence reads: CASGHYEQYF. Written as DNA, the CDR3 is TGTGCCAGCGGTCACTACGAGCAGTACTTC.

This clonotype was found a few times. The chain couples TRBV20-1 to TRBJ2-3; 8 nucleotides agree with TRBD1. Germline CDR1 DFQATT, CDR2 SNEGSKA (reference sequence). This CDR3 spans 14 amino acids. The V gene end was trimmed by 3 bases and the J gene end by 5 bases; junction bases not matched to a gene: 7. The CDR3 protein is CSASGQGGRDTQYF. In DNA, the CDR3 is TGCAGTGCTAGTGGACAGGGCGGCCGAGATACGCAGTATTTT.

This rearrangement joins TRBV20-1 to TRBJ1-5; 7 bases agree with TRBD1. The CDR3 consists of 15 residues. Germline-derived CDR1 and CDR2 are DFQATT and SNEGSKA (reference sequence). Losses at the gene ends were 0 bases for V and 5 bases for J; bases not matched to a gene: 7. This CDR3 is CSARDFRQGYQPQHF. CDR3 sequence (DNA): TGCAGTGCTAGAGATTTCCGACAGGGATATCAGCCCCAGCATTTT.

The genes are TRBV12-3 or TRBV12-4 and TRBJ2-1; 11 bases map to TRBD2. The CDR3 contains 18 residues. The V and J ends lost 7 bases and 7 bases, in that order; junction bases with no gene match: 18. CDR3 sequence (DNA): TGTGCCAGCACCCTCGAGGTAGCGGGGGGGCCGTTGGGAAATGAGCAGTTCTTC. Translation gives CASTLEVAGGPLGNEQFF.